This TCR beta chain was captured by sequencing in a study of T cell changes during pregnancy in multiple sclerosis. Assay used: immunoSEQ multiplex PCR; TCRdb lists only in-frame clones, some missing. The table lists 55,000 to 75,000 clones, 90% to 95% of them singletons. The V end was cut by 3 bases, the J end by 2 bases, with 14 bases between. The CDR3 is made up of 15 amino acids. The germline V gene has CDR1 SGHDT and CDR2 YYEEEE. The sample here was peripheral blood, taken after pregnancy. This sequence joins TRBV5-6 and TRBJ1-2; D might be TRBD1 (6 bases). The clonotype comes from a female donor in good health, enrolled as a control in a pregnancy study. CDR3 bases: TGTGCCAGCAGCTGGGGACGGACAGTCAACTATGGCTACACCTTC. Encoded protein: CASSWGRTVNYGYTF.